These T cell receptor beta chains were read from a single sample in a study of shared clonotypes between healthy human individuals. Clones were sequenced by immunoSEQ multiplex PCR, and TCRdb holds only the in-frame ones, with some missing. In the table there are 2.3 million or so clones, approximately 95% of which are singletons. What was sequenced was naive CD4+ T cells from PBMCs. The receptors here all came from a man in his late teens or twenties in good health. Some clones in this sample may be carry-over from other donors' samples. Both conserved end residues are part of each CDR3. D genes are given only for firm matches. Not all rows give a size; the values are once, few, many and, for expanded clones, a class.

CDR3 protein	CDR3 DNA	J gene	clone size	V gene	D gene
CASSLVAAGWTEAFF	TGTGCCAGCAGCTTGGTAGCAGCAGGGTGGACTGAAGCTTTCTTT	TRBJ1-1	NA	TRBV5-6	NA
CASRTGAQRCIF	TGTGCCAGCAGGACAGGGGCTCAAAGGTGTATCTTC	TRBJ2-1	NA	TRBV2	TRBD1
CASSLLSLDTMNTEAFF	TGTGCCAGCAGTTTATTATCCCTAGATACCATGAACACTGAAGCTTTCTTT	TRBJ1-1	NA	TRBV27	NA
CASSQDLRNSNTGELFF	TGTGCCAGCAGCCAAGATCTCAGAAATTCGAACACCGGGGAGCTGTTTTTT	TRBJ2-2	NA	TRBV4-2	NA
CASSLNQREMGDTQYF	TGTGCCAGCAGCTTAAACCAGCGGGAGATGGGAGATACGCAGTATTTT	TRBJ2-3	once	TRBV7-3	TRBD2
CASSAQGDQPQHF	TGTGCCAGCAGCGCACAGGGGGATCAGCCCCAGCATTTT	TRBJ1-5	NA	TRBV9	TRBD1
CASSLYGLAFSPSYNEQFF	TGTGCCAGCAGCTTATACGGACTAGCGTTCTCGCCGTCCTACAATGAGCAGTTCTTC	TRBJ2-1	NA	TRBV7-2	TRBD2
CASSLVVQSANTEAFF	TGCGCCAGCAGCTTGGTAGTACAGTCTGCCAACACTGAAGCTTTCTTT	TRBJ1-1	NA	TRBV5-1	NA
CASSLRWQGGQPQHF	TGTGCCAGCAGTTTAAGGTGGCAGGGTGGGCAGCCCCAGCATTTT	TRBJ1-5	NA	TRBV28	NA
CASSLPRTGSPTEAFF	TGTGCCAGTAGTCTACCTAGGACAGGGAGCCCCACTGAAGCTTTCTTT	TRBJ1-1	NA	TRBV19	TRBD1
CSARDGLPQHF	TGCAGTGCTAGAGATGGCCTGCCCCAGCATTTT	TRBJ1-5	few	TRBV20-1	NA
CASSESRPSGSVEQFF	TGCGCCAGCAGTGAGTCGAGGCCTAGCGGGAGCGTTGAGCAGTTCTTC	TRBJ2-1	NA	TRBV10-2	TRBD2
CARFRAGLSAEIFTDTQYF	TGTGCCAGATTTCGAGCCGGTTTATCAGCGGAAATATTCACAGATACGCAGTATTTT	TRBJ2-3	NA	TRBV19	NA
CASSYKASGGYNEQFF	TGTGCCAGCAGTTATAAGGCTAGCGGGGGATACAATGAGCAGTTCTTC	TRBJ2-1	NA	TRBV6-5	TRBD2